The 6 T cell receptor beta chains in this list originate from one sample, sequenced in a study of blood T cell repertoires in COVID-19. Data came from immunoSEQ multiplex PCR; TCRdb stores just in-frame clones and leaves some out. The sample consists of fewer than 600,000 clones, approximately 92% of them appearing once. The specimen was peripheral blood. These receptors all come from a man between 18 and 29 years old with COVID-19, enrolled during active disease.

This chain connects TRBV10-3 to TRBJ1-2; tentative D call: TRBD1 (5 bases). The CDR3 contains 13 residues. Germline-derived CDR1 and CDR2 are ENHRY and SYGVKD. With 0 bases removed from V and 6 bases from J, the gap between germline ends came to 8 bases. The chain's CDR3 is CAISESSGHGYTF. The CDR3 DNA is TGTGCCATCAGTGAGTCATCAGGGCATGGCTACACCTTC.

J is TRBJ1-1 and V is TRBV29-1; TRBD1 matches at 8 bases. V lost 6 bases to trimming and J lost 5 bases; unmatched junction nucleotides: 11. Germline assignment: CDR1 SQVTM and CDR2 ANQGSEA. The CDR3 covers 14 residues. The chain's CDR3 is CSVDGQGSGTEAFF. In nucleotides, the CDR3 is TGCAGCGTCGATGGACAGGGTTCGGGGACTGAAGCTTTCTTT.

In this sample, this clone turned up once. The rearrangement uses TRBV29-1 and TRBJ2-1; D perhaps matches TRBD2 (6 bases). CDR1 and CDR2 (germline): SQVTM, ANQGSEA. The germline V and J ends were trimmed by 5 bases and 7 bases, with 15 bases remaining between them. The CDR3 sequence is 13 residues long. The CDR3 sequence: CSVNSLAWNEQFF. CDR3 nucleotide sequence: TGCAGCGTTAATAGCCTAGCGTGGAATGAGCAGTTCTTC.

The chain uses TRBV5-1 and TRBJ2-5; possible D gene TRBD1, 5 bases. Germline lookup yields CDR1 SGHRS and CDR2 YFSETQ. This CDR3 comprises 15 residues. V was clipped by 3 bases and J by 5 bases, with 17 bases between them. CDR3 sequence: CASSSGHIAGETQYF. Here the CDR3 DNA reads TGCGCCAGCAGCTCTGGACACATAGCCGGGGAGACCCAGTACTTC.

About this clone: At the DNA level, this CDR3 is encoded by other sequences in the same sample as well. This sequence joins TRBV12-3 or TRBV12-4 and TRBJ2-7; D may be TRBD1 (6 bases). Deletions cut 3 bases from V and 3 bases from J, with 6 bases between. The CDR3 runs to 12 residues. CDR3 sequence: CASSLDSYEQYF. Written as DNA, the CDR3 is TGTGCCAGCAGTTTGGACAGCTACGAGCAGTACTTC.

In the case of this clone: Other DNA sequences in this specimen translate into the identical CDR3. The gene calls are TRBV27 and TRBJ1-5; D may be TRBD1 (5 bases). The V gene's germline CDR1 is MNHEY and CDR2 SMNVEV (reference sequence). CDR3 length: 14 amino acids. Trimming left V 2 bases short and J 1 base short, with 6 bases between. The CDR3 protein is CASSLRGSNQPQHF. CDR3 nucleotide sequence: TGTGCCAGCAGTTTACGGGGGAGCAATCAGCCCCAGCATTTT.